This paragraph reports one T cell receptor beta chain. Its antigen is currently unknown. The sample comes from a study of graft-versus-host responses after intestinal transplantation. Overall study context: Each transplant was multivisceral, liver-intestinal, or isolated intestinal.

The method was immunoSEQ multiplex PCR; TCRdb's version includes in-frame clones alone and lacks a portion of them. The sample lists 110,000 to 150,000 clones, around 90% occurring once. The CDR3 spans 15 residues. With V trimmed by 6 bases and J by 0 bases, 8 bases remained unmatched. Germline CDR1 is MNHEY and CDR2 is SVGAGI. Study outcomes and limitations: Subjects displaying graft-donor T cell macrochimerism possessed elevated graft-versus-host to host-versus-graft clonal ratios inside allografts.

The sequence was obtained from a human donor who received an intestinal transplant. The sequencing here drew on unstimulated CD4+ T cells sorted from spleen or lymph node cells, taken before intestinal transplant. The gene calls are TRBV6-5 and TRBJ2-7; 7 nucleotides match TRBD2. CDR3 loop: CASRVSGPVSYEQYF. As DNA, the CDR3 is TGTGCCAGCAGAGTTAGCGGGCCTGTCTCCTACGAGCAGTACTTC.